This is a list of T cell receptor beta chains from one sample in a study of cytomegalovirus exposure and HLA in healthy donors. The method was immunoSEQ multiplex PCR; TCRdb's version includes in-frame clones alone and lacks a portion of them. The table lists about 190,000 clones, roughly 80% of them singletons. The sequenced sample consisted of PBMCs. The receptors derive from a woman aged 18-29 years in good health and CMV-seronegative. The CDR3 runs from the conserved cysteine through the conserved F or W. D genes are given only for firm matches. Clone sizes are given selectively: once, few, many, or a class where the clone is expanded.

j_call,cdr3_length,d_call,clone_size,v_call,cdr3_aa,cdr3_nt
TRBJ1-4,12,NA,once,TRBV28,CASSFSGGKLFF,TGTGCCAGCAGTTTTTCCGGGGGAAAACTGTTTTTT
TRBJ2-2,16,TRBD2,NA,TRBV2,CASSRTSGTNTGELFF,TGTGCCAGCAGTAGGACTAGCGGGACGAACACCGGGGAGCTGTTTTTT
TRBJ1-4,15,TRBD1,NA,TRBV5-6,CASSWATGLSEKLFF,TGTGCCAGCAGCTGGGCGACAGGGCTCTCCGAAAAACTGTTTTTT
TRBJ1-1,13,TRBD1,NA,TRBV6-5,CASRAGTGVEAFF,TGTGCCAGCAGGGCCGGGACAGGGGTTGAAGCTTTCTTT
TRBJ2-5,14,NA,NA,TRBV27,CASSLLGGGETQYF,TGTGCCAGCAGTTTATTGGGGGGAGGCGAGACCCAGTACTTC
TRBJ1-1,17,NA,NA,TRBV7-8,CASSLESAGGMNTEAFF,TGTGCCAGCAGCTTAGAAAGTGCGGGGGGAATGAACACTGAAGCTTTCTTT
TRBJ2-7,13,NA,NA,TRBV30,CAWTGSALREQYF,TGTGCCTGGACTGGCTCAGCCCTGAGGGAGCAGTACTTC
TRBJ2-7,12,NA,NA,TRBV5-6,CASSLDGGEQYF,TGTGCCAGCAGCTTGGACGGAGGAGAGCAGTACTTC
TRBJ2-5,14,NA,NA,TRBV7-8,CASSPLSGQETQYF,TGTGCCAGCAGCCCCTTGTCAGGGCAAGAGACCCAGTACTTC
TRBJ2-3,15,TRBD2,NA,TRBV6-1,CASSLAGGVPDTQYF,TGTGCCAGCAGCCTAGCGGGGGGCGTCCCAGATACGCAGTATTTT
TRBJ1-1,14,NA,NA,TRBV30,CAWSNRVMNTEAFF,TGTGCCTGGAGTAACAGGGTCATGAACACTGAAGCTTTCTTT
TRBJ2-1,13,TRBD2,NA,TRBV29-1,CSVRTSGYNEQFF,TGCAGCGTTAGGACTAGCGGGTACAATGAGCAGTTCTTC
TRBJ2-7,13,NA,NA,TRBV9,CASSDRSSGEQYF,TGTGCCAGCAGCGACAGGTCTTCAGGCGAGCAGTACTTC
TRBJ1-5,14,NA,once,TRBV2,CASSMGPRNQPQHF,TGTGCCAGCAGTATGGGCCCTCGAAATCAGCCCCAGCATTTT
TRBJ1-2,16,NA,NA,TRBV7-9,CASSSRTVPVNYGYTF,TGTGCCAGCAGCTCGCGGACAGTGCCCGTAAACTATGGCTACACCTTC
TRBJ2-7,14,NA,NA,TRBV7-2,CASSSPGHFYEQYF,TGTGCCAGCAGCTCCCCGGGACATTTCTACGAGCAGTACTTC
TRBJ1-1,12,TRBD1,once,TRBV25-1,CASSETGGKAFF,TGTGCCAGCAGTGAAACAGGGGGCAAGGCTTTCTTT
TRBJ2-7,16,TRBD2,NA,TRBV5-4,CASSWGGASGSYEQYF,TGTGCCAGCAGCTGGGGGGGAGCCTCCGGCTCCTACGAGCAGTACTTC
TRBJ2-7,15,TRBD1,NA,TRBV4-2,CASSQAWDSSYEQYF,TGTGCCAGCAGCCAAGCATGGGACAGCAGCTACGAGCAGTACTTC
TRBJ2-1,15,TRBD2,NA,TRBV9,CASSPWRENRNEQFF,TGTGCCAGCAGCCCCTGGCGGGAGAACCGCAATGAGCAGTTCTTC
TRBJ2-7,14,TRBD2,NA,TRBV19,CASSVAGAVYEQYF,TGTGCCAGTAGTGTAGCGGGAGCGGTCTACGAGCAGTACTTC
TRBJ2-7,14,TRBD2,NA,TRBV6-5,CASSYRGREYEQYF,TGTGCCAGCAGTTACCGCGGGAGGGAGTACGAGCAGTACTTC
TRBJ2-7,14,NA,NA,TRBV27,CASSFGTRPYEQYF,TGTGCCAGCAGTTTCGGGACACGTCCCTACGAGCAGTACTTC
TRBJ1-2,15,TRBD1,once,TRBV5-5,CASSPGTGGHYGYTF,TGTGCCAGCAGCCCCGGGACAGGGGGACACTATGGCTACACCTTC
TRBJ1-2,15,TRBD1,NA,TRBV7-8,CASSLATGANYGYTF,TGTGCCAGCAGCTTAGCGACAGGGGCGAACTATGGCTACACCTTC
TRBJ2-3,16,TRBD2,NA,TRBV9,CASSVIGLAGTDTQYF,TGTGCCAGCAGCGTAATCGGACTAGCGGGCACAGATACGCAGTATTTT
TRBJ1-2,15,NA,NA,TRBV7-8,CASSPTDRRHYGYTF,TGTGCCAGCAGCCCAACAGACAGACGCCACTATGGCTACACCTTC
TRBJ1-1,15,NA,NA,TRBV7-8,CASSLGQGLYTEAFF,TGTGCCAGCAGCTTAGGCCAGGGGTTGTACACTGAAGCTTTCTTT
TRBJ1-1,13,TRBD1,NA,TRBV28,CASSFGRGRVAFF,TGTGCCAGCAGTTTCGGCAGGGGGCGGGTGGCTTTCTTT
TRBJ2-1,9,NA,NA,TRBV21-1,CAIERDKFF,TGTGCCATCGAGCGGGATAAGTTCTTC
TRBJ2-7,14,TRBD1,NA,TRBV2,CASSAGTGSYEQYF,TGTGCCAGCAGTGCTGGGACAGGCTCCTACGAGCAGTACTTC
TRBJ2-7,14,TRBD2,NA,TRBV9,CASSVSGRYDEQYF,TGTGCCAGCAGCGTTAGCGGGAGGTATGACGAGCAGTACTTC
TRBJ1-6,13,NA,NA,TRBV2,CASREGLKSPLHF,TGTGCCAGCAGGGAGGGGCTAAAGTCACCCCTCCACTTT
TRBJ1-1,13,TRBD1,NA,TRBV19,CASRRTGATEAFF,TGTGCCAGTAGGAGGACAGGGGCCACTGAAGCTTTCTTT
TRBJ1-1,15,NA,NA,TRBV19,CASSTWTLMSTEAFF,TGTGCCAGTAGTACCTGGACTCTCATGAGCACTGAAGCTTTCTTT
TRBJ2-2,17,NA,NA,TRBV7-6,CASSLVGSSGITGELFF,TGTGCCAGCAGCTTAGTCGGCAGCTCCGGGATTACCGGGGAGCTGTTTTTT
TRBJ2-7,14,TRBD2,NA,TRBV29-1,CSAAGLAGVYEQYF,TGCAGCGCGGCCGGACTAGCGGGCGTCTACGAGCAGTACTTC
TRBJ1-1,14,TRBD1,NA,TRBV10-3,CAISAGQVNTEAFF,TGTGCCATCAGTGCGGGACAGGTGAACACTGAAGCTTTCTTT
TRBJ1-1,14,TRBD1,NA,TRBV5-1,CASSSGQANTEAFF,TGCGCCAGCAGCTCCGGACAGGCAAACACTGAAGCTTTCTTT
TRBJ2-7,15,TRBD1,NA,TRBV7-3,CASSLEGQGNGKQYF,TGTGCCAGCAGCTTGGAGGGACAGGGTAACGGGAAGCAGTACTTC
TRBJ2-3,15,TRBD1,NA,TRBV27,CASRSSGTVTDTQYF,TGTGCCAGCAGGTCCTCCGGGACAGTCACAGATACGCAGTATTTT
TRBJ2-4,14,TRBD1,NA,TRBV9,CASSTGTDTNIQYF,TGTGCCAGCAGTACCGGGACAGACACAAACATTCAGTACTTC
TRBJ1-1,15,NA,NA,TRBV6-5,CASSYSSTADTEAFF,TGTGCCAGCAGTTACTCGTCAACAGCAGACACTGAAGCTTTCTTT
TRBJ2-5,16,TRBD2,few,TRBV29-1,CSVGGLAGGLQETQYF,TGCAGCGTTGGGGGACTAGCGGGGGGCCTCCAAGAGACCCAGTACTTC
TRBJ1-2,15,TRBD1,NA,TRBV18,CASSPGTGSLYGYTF,TGTGCCAGCTCACCCGGGACAGGGTCGCTCTATGGCTACACCTTC